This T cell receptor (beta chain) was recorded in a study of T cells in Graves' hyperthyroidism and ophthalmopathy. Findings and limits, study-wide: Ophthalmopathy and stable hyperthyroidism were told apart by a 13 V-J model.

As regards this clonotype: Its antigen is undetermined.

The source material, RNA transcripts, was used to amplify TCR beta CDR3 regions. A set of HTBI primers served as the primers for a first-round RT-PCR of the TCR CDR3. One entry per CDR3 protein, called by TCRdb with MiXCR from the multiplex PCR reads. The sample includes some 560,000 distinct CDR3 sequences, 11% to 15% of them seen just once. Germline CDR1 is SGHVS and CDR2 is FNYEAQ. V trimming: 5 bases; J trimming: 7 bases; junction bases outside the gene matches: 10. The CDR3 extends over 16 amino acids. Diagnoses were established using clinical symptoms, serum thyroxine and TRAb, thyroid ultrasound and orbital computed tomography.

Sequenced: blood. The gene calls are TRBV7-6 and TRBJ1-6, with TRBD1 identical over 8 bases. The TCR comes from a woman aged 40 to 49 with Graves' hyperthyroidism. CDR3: CASSLRAGQENSPLHF. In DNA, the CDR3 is TGTGCCAGCAGCCTCAGGGCGGGACAGGAGAATTCACCCCTCCACTTT.